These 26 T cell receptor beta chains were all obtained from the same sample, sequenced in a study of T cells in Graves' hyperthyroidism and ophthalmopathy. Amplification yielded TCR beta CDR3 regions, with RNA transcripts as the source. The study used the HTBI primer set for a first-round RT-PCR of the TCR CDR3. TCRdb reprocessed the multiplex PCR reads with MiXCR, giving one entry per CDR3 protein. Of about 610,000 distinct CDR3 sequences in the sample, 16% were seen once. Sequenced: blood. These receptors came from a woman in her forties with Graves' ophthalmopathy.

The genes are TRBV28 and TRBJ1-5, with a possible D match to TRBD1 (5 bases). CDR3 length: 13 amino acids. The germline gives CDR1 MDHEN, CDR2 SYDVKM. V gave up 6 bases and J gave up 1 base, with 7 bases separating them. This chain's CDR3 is CASSRVSNQPQHF. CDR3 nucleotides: TGTGCCAGCAGCAGGGTGAGCAATCAGCCCCAGCATTTT.

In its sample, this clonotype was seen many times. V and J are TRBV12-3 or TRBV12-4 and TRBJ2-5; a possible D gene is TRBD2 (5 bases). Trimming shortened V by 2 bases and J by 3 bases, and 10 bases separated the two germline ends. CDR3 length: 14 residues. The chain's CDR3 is CASSLRVGEETQYF. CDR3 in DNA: TGTGCCAGCAGTTTAAGGGTGGGAGAAGAGACCCAGTACTTC.

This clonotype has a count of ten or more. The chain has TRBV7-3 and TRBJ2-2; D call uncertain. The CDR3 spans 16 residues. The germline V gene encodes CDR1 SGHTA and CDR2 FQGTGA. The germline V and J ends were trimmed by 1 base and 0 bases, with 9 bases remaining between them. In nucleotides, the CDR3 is TGTGCCAGCAGCTTAAGCAGCCCGGCGAACACCGGGGAGCTGTTTTTT. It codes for CASSLSSPANTGELFF. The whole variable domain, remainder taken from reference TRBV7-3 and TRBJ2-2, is GAGVSQTPSNKVTEKGKYVELRCDPISGHTALYWYRQSLGQGPEFLIYFQGTGAADDSGLPNDRFFAVRPEGSVSTLKIQRTERGDSAVYLCASSLSSPANTGELFFGEGSRLTVL.

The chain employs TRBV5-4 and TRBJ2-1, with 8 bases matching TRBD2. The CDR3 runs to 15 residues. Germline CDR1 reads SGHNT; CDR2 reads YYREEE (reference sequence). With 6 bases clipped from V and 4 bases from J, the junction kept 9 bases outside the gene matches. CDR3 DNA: TGTGCCAGCAACTCGGCCGGGACTAGATACAATGAGCAGTTCTTC. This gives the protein CASNSAGTRYNEQFF.

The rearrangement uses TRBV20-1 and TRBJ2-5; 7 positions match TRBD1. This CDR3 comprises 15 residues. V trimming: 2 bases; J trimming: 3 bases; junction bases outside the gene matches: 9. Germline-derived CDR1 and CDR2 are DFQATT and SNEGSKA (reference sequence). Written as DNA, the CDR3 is TGCAGTGCTAGACACCCGACAGGGCCCAAAGAGACCCAGTACTTC. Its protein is CSARHPTGPKETQYF.

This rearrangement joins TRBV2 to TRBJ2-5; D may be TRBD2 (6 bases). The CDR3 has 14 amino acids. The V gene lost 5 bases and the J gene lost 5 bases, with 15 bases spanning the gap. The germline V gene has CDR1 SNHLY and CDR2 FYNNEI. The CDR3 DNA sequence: TGTGCCAGCAGTCTACCGGGGGTAGGGGAGACCCAGTACTTC. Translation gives CASSLPGVGETQYF.

CDR3 in DNA: TGTGCCAGCAAAGAGGGACGCTTGAACACTGAAGCTTTCTTT. Translation: CASKEGRLNTEAFF. The rearrangement links TRBV28 to TRBJ1-1, with D possibly TRBD1 on 5 matching bases. This CDR3 contains 14 residues. Looked up from germline, CDR1 is MDHEN and CDR2 is SYDVKM. The V end lost 7 bases, the J end lost 0 bases, and 12 bases lay between the germline ends. Full variable domain (remainder filled in from reference TRBV28 and TRBJ1-1): DVKVTQSSRYLVKRTGEKVFLECVQDMDHENMFWYRQDPGLGLRLIYFSYDVKMKEKGDIPEGYSVSREKKERFSLILESASTNQTSMYLCASKEGRLNTEAFFGQGTRLTVV.

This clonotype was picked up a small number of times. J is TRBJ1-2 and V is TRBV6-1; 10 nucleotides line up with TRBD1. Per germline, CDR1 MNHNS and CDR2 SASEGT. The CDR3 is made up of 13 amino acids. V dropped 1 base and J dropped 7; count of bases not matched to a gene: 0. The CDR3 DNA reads TGTGCCAGCAGTGAAGGGGACAGGGGTGGCTACACCTTC. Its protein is CASSEGDRGGYTF.

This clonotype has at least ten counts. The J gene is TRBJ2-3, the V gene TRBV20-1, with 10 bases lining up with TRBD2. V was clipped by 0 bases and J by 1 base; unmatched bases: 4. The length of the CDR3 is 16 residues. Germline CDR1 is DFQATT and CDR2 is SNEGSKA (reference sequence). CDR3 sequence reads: CSARDIAGGGTDTQYF. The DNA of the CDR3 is TGCAGTGCTAGAGATATAGCGGGGGGCGGCACAGATACGCAGTATTTT.

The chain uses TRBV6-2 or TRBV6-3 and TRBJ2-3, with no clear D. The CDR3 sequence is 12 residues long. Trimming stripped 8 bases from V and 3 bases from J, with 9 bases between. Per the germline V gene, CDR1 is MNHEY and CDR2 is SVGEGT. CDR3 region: CASHSVTDTQYF. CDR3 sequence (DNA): TGTGCCAGCCATTCAGTAACAGATACGCAGTATTTT.

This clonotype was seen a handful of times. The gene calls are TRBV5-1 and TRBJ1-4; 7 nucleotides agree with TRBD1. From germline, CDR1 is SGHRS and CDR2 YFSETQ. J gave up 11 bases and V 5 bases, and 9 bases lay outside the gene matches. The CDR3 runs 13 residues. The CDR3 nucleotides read TGCGCCAGCAGAACCGGGACAGTCGGTAAACTGTTTTTT. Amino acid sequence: CASRTGTVGKLFF.

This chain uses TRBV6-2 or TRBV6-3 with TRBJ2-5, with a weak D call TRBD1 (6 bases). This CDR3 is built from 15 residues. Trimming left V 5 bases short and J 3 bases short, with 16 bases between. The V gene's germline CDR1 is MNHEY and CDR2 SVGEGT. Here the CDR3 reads CASSASGQIKETQYF. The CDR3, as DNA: TGTGCCAGCAGTGCCTCGGGACAAATTAAAGAGACCCAGTACTTC.

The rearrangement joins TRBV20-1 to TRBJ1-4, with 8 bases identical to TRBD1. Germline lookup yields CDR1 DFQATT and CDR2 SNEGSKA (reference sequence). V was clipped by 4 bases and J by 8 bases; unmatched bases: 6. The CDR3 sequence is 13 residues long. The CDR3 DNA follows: TGCAGTGCTATACGGGACAGGCAAGAAAAACTGTTTTTT. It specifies CSAIRDRQEKLFF.

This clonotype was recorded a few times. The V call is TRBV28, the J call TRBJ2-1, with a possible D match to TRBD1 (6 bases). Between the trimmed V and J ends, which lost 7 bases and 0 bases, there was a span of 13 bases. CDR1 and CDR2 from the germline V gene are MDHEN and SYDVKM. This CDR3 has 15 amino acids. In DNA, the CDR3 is TGTGCCAGCAAACGAGGGGGAACCTCCTACAATGAGCAGTTCTTC. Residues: CASKRGGTSYNEQFF.

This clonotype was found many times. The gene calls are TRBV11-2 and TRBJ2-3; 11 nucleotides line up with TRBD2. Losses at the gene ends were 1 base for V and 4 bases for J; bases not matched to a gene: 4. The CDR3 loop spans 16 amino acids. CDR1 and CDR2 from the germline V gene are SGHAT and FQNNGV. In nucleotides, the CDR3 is TGTGCCAGCAGCTTAGGACTAGCGGGACGGGCAGATACGCAGTATTTT. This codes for CASSLGLAGRADTQYF.

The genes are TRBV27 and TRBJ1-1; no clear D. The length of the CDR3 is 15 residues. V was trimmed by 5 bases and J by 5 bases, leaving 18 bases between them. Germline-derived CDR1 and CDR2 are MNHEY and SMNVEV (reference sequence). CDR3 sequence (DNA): TGTGCCAGCAGTCCTTGGACCGCTGATGGAACTGAAGCTTTCTTT. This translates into CASSPWTADGTEAFF.

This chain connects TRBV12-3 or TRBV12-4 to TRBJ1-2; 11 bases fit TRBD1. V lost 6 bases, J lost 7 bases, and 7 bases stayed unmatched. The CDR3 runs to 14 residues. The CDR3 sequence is CASSSRTGGLGYTF. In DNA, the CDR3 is TGTGCCAGCAGCTCACGGACAGGGGGCCTTGGCTACACCTTC.

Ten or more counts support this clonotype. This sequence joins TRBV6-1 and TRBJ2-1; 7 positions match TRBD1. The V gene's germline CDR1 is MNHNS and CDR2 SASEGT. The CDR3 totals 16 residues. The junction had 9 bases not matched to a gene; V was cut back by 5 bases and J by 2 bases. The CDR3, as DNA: TGTGCCAGCAGTATTTCCGACAGGGATCCCTACAATGAGCAGTTCTTC. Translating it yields CASSISDRDPYNEQFF.

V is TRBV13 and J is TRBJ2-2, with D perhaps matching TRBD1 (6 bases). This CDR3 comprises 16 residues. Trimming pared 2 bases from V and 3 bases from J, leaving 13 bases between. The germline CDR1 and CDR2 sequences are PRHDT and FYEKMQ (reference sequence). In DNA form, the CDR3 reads TGTGCCAGCAGCTTAAACCAGGGGCAGGACACCGGGGAGCTGTTTTTT. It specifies CASSLNQGQDTGELFF.

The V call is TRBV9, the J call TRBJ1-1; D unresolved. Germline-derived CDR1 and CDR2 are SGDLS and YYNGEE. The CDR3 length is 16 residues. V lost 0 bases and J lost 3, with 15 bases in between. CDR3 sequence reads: CASSVGSGSWDTEAFF. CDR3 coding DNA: TGTGCCAGCAGCGTAGGGAGCGGCTCCTGGGACACTGAAGCTTTCTTT.

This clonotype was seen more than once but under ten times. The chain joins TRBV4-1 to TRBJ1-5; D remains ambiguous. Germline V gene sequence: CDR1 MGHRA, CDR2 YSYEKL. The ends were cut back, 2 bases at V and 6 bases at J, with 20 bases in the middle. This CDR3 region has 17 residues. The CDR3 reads CASSQSLREVGSQPQHF. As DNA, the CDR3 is TGCGCCAGCAGCCAATCACTCCGGGAGGTTGGCAGTCAGCCCCAGCATTTT.

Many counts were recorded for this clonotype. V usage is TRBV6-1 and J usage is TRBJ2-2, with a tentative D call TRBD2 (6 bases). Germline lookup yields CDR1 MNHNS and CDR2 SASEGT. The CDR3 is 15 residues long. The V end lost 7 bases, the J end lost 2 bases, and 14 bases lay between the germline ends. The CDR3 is CASKNLGLNTGELFF. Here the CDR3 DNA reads TGTGCCAGCAAGAATTTGGGACTCAACACCGGGGAGCTGTTTTTT.

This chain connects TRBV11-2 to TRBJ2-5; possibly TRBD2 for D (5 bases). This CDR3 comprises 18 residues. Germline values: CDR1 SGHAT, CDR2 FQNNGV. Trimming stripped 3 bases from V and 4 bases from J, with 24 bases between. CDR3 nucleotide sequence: TGTGCCAGCAGCTTCCCGAGGGAGCGGCTCCGAAAACCAGAGACCCAGTACTTC. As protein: CASSFPRERLRKPETQYF.

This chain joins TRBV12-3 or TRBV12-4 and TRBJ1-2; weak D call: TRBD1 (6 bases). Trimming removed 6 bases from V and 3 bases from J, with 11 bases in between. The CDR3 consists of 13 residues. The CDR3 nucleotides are TGTGCCAGCAGACGAGGGGGGGACTATGGCTACACCTTC. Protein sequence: CASRRGGDYGYTF.

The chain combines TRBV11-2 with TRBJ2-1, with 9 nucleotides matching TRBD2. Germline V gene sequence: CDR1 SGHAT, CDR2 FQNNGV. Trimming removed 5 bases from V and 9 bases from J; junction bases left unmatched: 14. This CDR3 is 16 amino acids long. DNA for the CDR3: TGTGCCAGCAGCCTAGGGGCCTCTAGCGGGATAGGTGAGCAGTTCTTC. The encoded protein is CASSLGASSGIGEQFF.

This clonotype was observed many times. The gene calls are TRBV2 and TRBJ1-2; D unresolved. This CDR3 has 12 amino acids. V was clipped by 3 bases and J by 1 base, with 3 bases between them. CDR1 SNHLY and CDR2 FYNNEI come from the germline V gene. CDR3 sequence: CASSEINYGYTF. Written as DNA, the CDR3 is TGTGCCAGCAGTGAGATTAACTATGGCTACACCTTC.